This TCR beta chain was captured in a study of blood T cell repertoires in COVID-19. The wider study: COVID-19 samples from acute and convalescent phases originated in the United States, Italy and Spain. The cDNA or gDNA used as material had been derived from T cells, B-cell-depleted T cells, or PBMCs.

Study processing details: Reference gene primer amplification in the assay estimated nucleated cell counts. Here immunoSEQ multiplex PCR was the method, and the copy in TCRdb shows in-frame clones only, minus some. V, J and clone size derive from that table, while D and trimming were established from the DNA sequence. Of 200,000 to 300,000 clones in the sample, 75% to 90% were seen once. With 0 bases removed from V and 3 bases from J, the gap between germline ends came to 8 bases. Germline assignment: CDR1 LNHNV and CDR2 YYDKDF (reference sequence). The CDR3 totals 14 residues. The chain couples TRBV15 to TRBJ2-5; D gene ambiguous. The receptor was isolated from a man aged 25-45 years with active or convalescent COVID-19. Specimen: peripheral blood. The chain's CDR3 is CATSREYSEETQYF. CDR3 in DNA: TGTGCCACCAGCAGAGAGTACAGTGAAGAGACCCAGTACTTC.